Below are 32 T cell receptor beta chains sequenced from a single sample in a study of blood T cell repertoires in COVID-19. Clones were sequenced by immunoSEQ multiplex PCR, and TCRdb holds only the in-frame ones, with some missing. Among 150,000 to 200,000 clones listed, roughly 88% were seen once. The sample taken for sequencing was PBMCs or T cells enriched from blood (not recorded which). The receptor source for this set is a woman between 55 and 75 years old who had recovered from COVID-19.

V usage is TRBV5-1 and J usage is TRBJ2-7; D is possibly TRBD2 (5 bases). The CDR3 has 14 amino acids. CDR1 is SGHRS and CDR2 is YFSETQ in the germline V gene. Trimming pared 4 bases from V and 7 bases from J, leaving 18 bases between. The CDR3, as DNA: TGCGCCAGCAGCGGGATGACGAAGACGGGGGAGCAGTACTTC. It is translated as CASSGMTKTGEQYF.

The J gene is TRBJ2-1, the V gene TRBV5-1; TRBD2 matches 7 bases. The germline V gene has CDR1 SGHRS and CDR2 YFSETQ. The CDR3 loop spans 16 amino acids. V lost 5 bases to trimming and J lost 4 bases; unmatched junction nucleotides: 12. In DNA, the CDR3 is TGCGCCAGCAGTGAGTCTAGCGGAGGGGTTTACAATGAGCAGTTCTTC. It encodes CASSESSGGVYNEQFF.

The chain has TRBV5-6 and TRBJ2-5; 7 positions match TRBD1. The CDR3 runs to 13 residues. The germline V gene encodes CDR1 SGHDT and CDR2 YYEEEE. Trimming removed 4 bases from V and 5 bases from J; junction bases left unmatched: 5. CDR3 DNA: TGTGCCAGCAGCCTAGGGGGCGCTGAGACCCAGTACTTC. Residues: CASSLGGAETQYF. Supplemented by reference TRBV5-6 and TRBJ2-5, the full variable domain reads DAGVTQSPTHLIKTRGQQVTLRCSPKSGHDTVSWYQQALGQGPQFIFQYYEEEERQRGNFPDRFSGHQFPNYSSELNVNALLLGDSALYLCASSLGGAETQYFGPGTRLLVL.

The chain carries TRBV27 and TRBJ2-5; 9 bases are a match to TRBD2. V lost 2 bases to trimming and J lost 5 bases; unmatched junction nucleotides: 6. CDR1 MNHEY and CDR2 SMNVEV come from the germline V gene (reference sequence). The CDR3 contains 15 residues. This CDR3 is CASSLASGRRETQYF. The CDR3 DNA reads as TGTGCCAGCAGTTTAGCCAGCGGGAGGAGGGAGACCCAGTACTTC.

V is TRBV4-1 and J is TRBJ2-3, with D possibly matching TRBD2 (6 bases). The germline gives CDR1 MGHRA, CDR2 YSYEKL. Trimming removed 4 bases from V and 2 bases from J, with 16 bases in between. The CDR3 contains 16 residues. The CDR3 DNA follows: TGCGCCAGCAGCCCCTCCCGGCGGGGATACACAGATACGCAGTATTTT. The encoded protein is CASSPSRRGYTDTQYF.

This clone was observed a few times. The chain has TRBV2 and TRBJ2-7; 9 bases match TRBD1. Per germline, CDR1 SNHLY and CDR2 FYNNEI. There are 17 residues in the CDR3. V gave up 5 bases and J gave up 3 bases; unmatched junction bases: 14. In nucleotides, the CDR3 is TGTGCCAGCAGTCTACAGGGGGCCGGCCTTCGTCGCTACGAGCAGTACTTC. As protein: CASSLQGAGLRRYEQYF.

This sequence joins TRBV7-3 and TRBJ2-1, with a tentative D call TRBD2 (6 bases). The CDR3 has 15 residues. Trimming pared 2 bases from V and 3 bases from J, leaving 11 bases between. CDR1 is SGHTA, CDR2 FQGTGA, per germline. The CDR3 is CASSLWGDLYNEQFF. The CDR3 DNA sequence: TGTGCCAGCAGCTTATGGGGGGATCTCTACAATGAGCAGTTCTTC.

This clone was picked up many times. V gene TRBV4-2 combines with J gene TRBJ1-6; D is ambiguous. Germline V lookup: CDR1 LGHNA, CDR2 YNFKEQ. CDR3 length equals 16 residues. Trimming cost V 0 bases and J 1 base, with 7 bases left between them. For the CDR3, the DNA is TGTGCCAGCAGCCAAGAGCGGGATTCCTATAATTCACCCCTCCACTTT. This gives the protein CASSQERDSYNSPLHF.

This clone was seen a single time. The rearrangement uses TRBV2 and TRBJ2-1; the match to TRBD1 covers 8 bases. This CDR3 spans 15 amino acids. Germline V CDR1 and CDR2: SNHLY, FYNNEI. Trimming at V came to 5 bases and at J to 5 bases, leaving 8 bases not matched to a gene. The CDR3 region is CASSPRTGINNEQFF. The DNA of the CDR3 is TGTGCCAGCAGTCCCCGGACAGGGATAAACAATGAGCAGTTCTTC.

The rearrangement links TRBV4-2 to TRBJ2-2; 8 bases agree with TRBD2. V was clipped by 0 bases and J by 0 bases; unmatched bases: 0. CDR1 and CDR2 (germline): LGHNA, YNFKEQ. This CDR3 has 16 amino acids. CDR3 residues: CASSQELAANTGELFF. The CDR3, as DNA: TGTGCCAGCAGCCAAGAACTAGCGGCGAACACCGGGGAGCTGTTTTTT.

This sequence joins TRBV6-6 and TRBJ1-1, with D perhaps TRBD1 (6 bases). This CDR3 contains 15 residues. Germline V CDR1 and CDR2: MNHNY, SVGAGI (reference sequence). The V and J ends lost 3 bases and 6 bases respectively, with 17 bases between them. CDR3 region: CASSYSQGAIAEAFF. The CDR3 nucleotides are TGTGCCAGCAGTTATTCACAGGGTGCGATAGCTGAAGCTTTCTTT.

The J gene is TRBJ2-2, the V gene TRBV5-1, with 8 bases that match TRBD2. Per germline, CDR1 SGHRS and CDR2 YFSETQ. The ends lost 6 bases at V and 1 base at J; junction bases unmatched: 5. This CDR3 spans 15 amino acids. CDR3 DNA sequence: TGCGCCAGCACCCTCAGCGGGAGGAACACCGGGGAGCTGTTTTTT. Protein sequence: CASTLSGRNTGELFF.

The chain has TRBV7-9 and TRBJ1-4, with D possibly TRBD1 on 6 matching bases. Trimming removed 7 bases from V and 3 bases from J, with 12 bases in between. Per germline, CDR1 SEHNR and CDR2 FQNEAQ (reference sequence). The CDR3 covers 14 residues. DNA for the CDR3: TGTGCCAGCATCCAGGGGACGGCTAATGAAAAACTGTTTTTT. It encodes CASIQGTANEKLFF. The entire variable domain, with the rest obtained from reference TRBV7-9 and TRBJ1-4, is as follows: DTGVSQNPRHKITKRGQNVTFRCDPISEHNRLYWYRQTLGQGPEFLTYFQNEAQLEKSRLLSDRFSAERPKGSFSTLEIQRTEQGDSAMYLCASIQGTANEKLFFGSGTQLSVL.

This clone was seen just once. This chain joins TRBV18 and TRBJ1-1, with 8 bases identical to TRBD1. The CDR3 loop spans 15 amino acids. Germline V CDR1 and CDR2: KGHSH, LQKENI. Losses at the gene ends were 2 bases for V and 5 bases for J; bases not matched to a gene: 7. The DNA of the CDR3 is TGTGCCAGCTCACCAGGGACTCAGGGGGCAACTGAAGCTTTCTTT. Its translation: CASSPGTQGATEAFF.

The rearrangement links TRBV3-1 (or the pseudogene TRBV3-2) to TRBJ2-5; 14 positions agree with TRBD2. J gave up 3 bases and V 3 bases, and 0 bases lay outside the gene matches. Germline V gene lookup returns CDR1 LGHDT and CDR2 YNNKEL (reference sequence). This CDR3 comprises 15 residues. Here the CDR3 reads CASSQGLAGEETQYF. The CDR3 DNA is TGTGCCAGCAGCCAGGGACTAGCGGGAGAAGAGACCCAGTACTTC.

The rearrangement joins TRBV6-5 to TRBJ2-5; D is unresolved. The ends were cut back, 10 bases at V and 7 bases at J, with 25 bases in the middle. The CDR3 loop spans 15 amino acids. Germline CDR1 and CDR2: MNHEY and SVGAGI. The CDR3 here is CATQIDRGPIGTQYF. The CDR3 DNA reads TGTGCCACTCAGATAGACCGAGGCCCCATAGGGACCCAGTACTTC.

Here the CDR3 DNA reads TGCAGTGCTAGTGACACTCGGGGCTATGGCTACACCTTC. Its translation is CSASDTRGYGYTF. The V and J genes are TRBV20-1 and TRBJ1-2, with D unclear. V lost 3 bases to trimming and J lost 4 bases, with 12 bases between them. Germline assignment: CDR1 DFQATT and CDR2 SNEGSKA (reference sequence). This CDR3 has 13 residues.

This chain uses TRBV27 with TRBJ2-6; 8 bases fit TRBD1. J lost 3 bases, V lost 3 bases, and 4 bases had no gene match. Per the germline V gene, CDR1 is MNHEY and CDR2 is SMNVEV (reference sequence). There are 16 residues in the CDR3. The CDR3 loop reads CASSFPRGRGANVLTF. In DNA, the CDR3 is TGTGCCAGCAGTTTTCCCAGGGGGCGTGGGGCCAACGTCCTGACTTTC.

The chain employs TRBV5-1 and TRBJ2-3; 12 bases align to TRBD2. The CDR3 spans 17 residues. The germline V gene has CDR1 SGHRS and CDR2 YFSETQ. The junction had 12 bases not matched to a gene; V was cut back by 4 bases and J by 6 bases. In DNA, the CDR3 is TGCGCCAGCAGCCACGGGACTAGCGGGTTGGGGCAGGATACGCAGTATTTT. The encoded protein is CASSHGTSGLGQDTQYF.

The chain combines TRBV7-9 with TRBJ1-2, with 7 nucleotides matching TRBD1. The J segment lost 2 bases and the V segment lost 3 bases, leaving 3 bases of the junction unmatched. This CDR3 has 14 residues. CDR1 and CDR2 (germline): SEHNR, FQNEAQ (reference sequence). CDR3 in DNA: TGTGCCAGCAGCTTCGGGGACAGCAACTATGGCTACACCTTC. Encoded protein: CASSFGDSNYGYTF.

J is TRBJ2-7 and V is TRBV7-9; maybe TRBD1 (6 bases). Germline V gives CDR1 SEHNR, CDR2 FQNEAQ (reference sequence). V dropped 4 bases and J dropped 2 bases, with 12 bases sitting between them. The CDR3 covers 14 residues. The CDR3: CASSSSDRPYEQYF. CDR3 DNA sequence: TGTGCCAGCAGCTCATCGGACAGACCCTACGAGCAGTACTTC.

J is TRBJ2-7 and V is TRBV14; D may be TRBD1 (5 bases). Per the germline V gene, CDR1 is SGHDN and CDR2 is FVKESK. V shed 1 base and J shed 4 bases, with 17 bases lying between them. The CDR3 extends over 16 amino acids. CDR3 in DNA: TGTGCCAGCAGCCAAGTGTGGGGCCCCGAGCCTTACGAGCAGTACTTC. Its translation is CASSQVWGPEPYEQYF.

The V gene is TRBV30, the J gene TRBJ1-1, with D perhaps matching TRBD1 (6 bases). There are 12 residues in the CDR3. Between the trimmed V and J ends, which lost 7 bases and 6 bases, there was a span of 15 bases. Germline V CDR1 and CDR2: GTSNPN, SVGIG (reference sequence). The CDR3 here is CALGGRRAEAFF. CDR3 bases: TGTGCCTTGGGGGGGCGCAGGGCTGAAGCTTTCTTT. Full variable domain (rest looked up from reference TRBV30 and TRBJ1-1): SQTIHQWPATLVQPVGSPLSLECTVEGTSNPNLYWYRQAAGRGLQLLFYSVGIGQISSEVPQNLSASRPQDRQFILSSKKLLLSDSGFYLCALGGRRAEAFFGQGTRLTVV.

The chain joins TRBV27 to TRBJ1-6; D unresolved. V shed 10 bases and J shed 0 bases, with 10 bases lying between them. Germline V gives CDR1 MNHEY, CDR2 SMNVEV (reference sequence). This CDR3 is 14 amino acids long. The chain's CDR3 is CAIYSVSYNSPLHF. DNA for the CDR3: TGTGCCATCTACTCGGTCTCCTATAATTCACCCCTCCACTTT.

The chain couples TRBV19 to TRBJ1-1; the D is unclear. Trimming removed 4 bases at V and 4 bases at J, with 13 bases between. The CDR3 consists of 14 residues. The germline V gene encodes CDR1 LNHDA and CDR2 SQIVND (reference sequence). The CDR3 sequence is CASSTQPMGTEAFF. The CDR3 coding sequence is TGTGCCAGTAGTACACAGCCGATGGGCACTGAAGCTTTCTTT.

A remark on this clone: Different DNA sequences within this sample yield the same CDR3. The rearrangement joins TRBV9 to TRBJ2-3; D possibly corresponds to TRBD2 (6 bases). Trimming took 1 base from V and 0 from J, leaving 9 bases between them. The CDR3 has 15 amino acids. Germline V gene data show CDR1 as SGDLS and CDR2 as YYNGEE. The CDR3 loop is CASSVSGTSTDTQYF. The CDR3 nucleotides are TGTGCCAGCAGCGTATCCGGGACTAGCACAGATACGCAGTATTTT.

The V and J genes are TRBV5-1 and TRBJ2-7; the match to TRBD1 covers 8 bases. The J segment lost 3 bases and the V segment lost 5 bases, leaving 4 bases of the junction unmatched. This CDR3 comprises 13 residues. CDR1 is SGHRS, CDR2 YFSETQ, per germline. CDR3 protein: CASSFTGGYEQYF. The CDR3 nucleotides read TGCGCCAGCAGTTTTACAGGGGGCTACGAGCAGTACTTC.

The gene calls are TRBV3-1 (or the pseudogene TRBV3-2) and TRBJ1-6; 8 bases line up with TRBD1. The germline gives CDR1 LGHDT, CDR2 YNNKEL (reference sequence). The CDR3 covers 15 residues. The J segment lost 5 bases and the V segment lost 4 bases, leaving 4 bases of the junction unmatched. The CDR3 region is CASSLQGQDNSPLHF. As DNA, the CDR3 is TGTGCCAGCAGCCTTCAGGGACAGGATAATTCACCCCTCCACTTT.

The chain joins TRBV27 to TRBJ2-5; D is undetermined. Looked up from germline, CDR1 is MNHEY and CDR2 is SMNVEV (reference sequence). The CDR3 is 13 residues long. V was pared by 7 bases and J by 2 bases, with 11 bases between. The CDR3 loop is CASTPRSQETQYF. CDR3 nucleotides: TGTGCCAGCACCCCCAGGTCTCAAGAGACCCAGTACTTC.

The chain uses TRBV6-1 and TRBJ1-2; TRBD1 might be the D (6 bases). The V end was cut by 0 bases, the J end by 4 bases, with 9 bases between. The CDR3 totals 14 residues. Germline CDR1 and CDR2: MNHNS and SASEGT. The CDR3 region is CASSEAQTGYGYTF. Written as DNA, the CDR3 is TGTGCCAGCAGTGAAGCGCAGACAGGCTATGGCTACACCTTC.

V gene TRBV5-1 combines with J gene TRBJ1-1; maybe TRBD1 (5 bases). CDR1 and CDR2 (germline): SGHRS, YFSETQ. The CDR3 has 14 amino acids. V gave up 2 bases and J gave up 5 bases, with 13 bases separating them. CDR3 bases: TGCGCCAGCAGCTTTGACAGATCGTGGACTGAAGCTTTCTTT. Protein sequence: CASSFDRSWTEAFF.

The chain recombines TRBV9 with TRBJ1-2, with TRBD1 matching 7 bases. Germline loops: CDR1 SGDLS, CDR2 YYNGEE. Trimming at V came to 5 bases and at J to 0 bases, leaving 10 bases not matched to a gene. There are 16 residues in the CDR3. The CDR3 loop reads CASSPPGTETNYGYTF. CDR3 coding DNA: TGTGCCAGCAGTCCCCCCGGGACAGAGACTAACTATGGCTACACCTTC.